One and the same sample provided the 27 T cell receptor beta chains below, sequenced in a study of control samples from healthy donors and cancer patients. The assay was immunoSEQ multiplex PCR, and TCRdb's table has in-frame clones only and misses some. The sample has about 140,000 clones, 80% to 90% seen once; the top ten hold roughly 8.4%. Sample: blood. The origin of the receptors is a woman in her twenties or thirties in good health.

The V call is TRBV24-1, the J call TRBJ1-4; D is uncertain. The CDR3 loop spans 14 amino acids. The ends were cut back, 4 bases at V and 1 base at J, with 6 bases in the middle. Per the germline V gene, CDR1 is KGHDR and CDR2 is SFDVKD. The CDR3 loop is CATSDGRTNEKLFF. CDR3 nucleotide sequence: TGTGCCACCAGTGACGGGCGAACTAATGAAAAACTGTTTTTT.

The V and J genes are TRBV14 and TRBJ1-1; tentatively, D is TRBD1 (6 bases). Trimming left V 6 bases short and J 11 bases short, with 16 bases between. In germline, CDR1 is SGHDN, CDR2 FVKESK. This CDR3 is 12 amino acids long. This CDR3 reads CASRTRQGPAFF. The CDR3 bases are TGTGCCAGCAGGACTCGGCAGGGGCCGGCTTTCTTT.

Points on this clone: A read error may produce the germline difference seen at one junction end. Here the CDR3 reads CASRQDTSTDTQYF. CDR3 sequence (DNA): TGCGCCAGCAGACAAGACACGTCAACAGATACGCAGTATTTT. The chain couples TRBV4-1 to TRBJ2-3, with D hard to call. Germline lookup yields CDR1 MGHRA and CDR2 YSYEKL. The CDR3 totals 14 residues.

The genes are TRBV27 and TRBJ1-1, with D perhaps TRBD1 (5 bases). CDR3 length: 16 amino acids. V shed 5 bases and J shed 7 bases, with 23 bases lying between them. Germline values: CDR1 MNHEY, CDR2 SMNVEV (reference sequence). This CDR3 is CASSPGDVWFQGEAFF. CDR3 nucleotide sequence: TGTGCCAGCAGTCCGGGAGACGTTTGGTTTCAGGGTGAAGCTTTCTTT.

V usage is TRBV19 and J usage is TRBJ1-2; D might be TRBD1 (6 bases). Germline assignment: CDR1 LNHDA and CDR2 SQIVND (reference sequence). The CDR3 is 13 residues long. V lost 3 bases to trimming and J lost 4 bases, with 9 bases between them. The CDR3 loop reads CASSMGQGYGYTF. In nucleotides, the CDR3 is TGTGCCAGTAGTATGGGACAAGGCTATGGCTACACCTTC.

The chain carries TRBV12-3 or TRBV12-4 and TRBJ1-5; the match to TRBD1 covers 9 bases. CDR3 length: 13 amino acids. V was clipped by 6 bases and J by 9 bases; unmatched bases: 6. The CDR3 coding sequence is TGTGCCAGCAGCCGGGACAGGGAAGGGCCCCAGCATTTT. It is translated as CASSRDREGPQHF.

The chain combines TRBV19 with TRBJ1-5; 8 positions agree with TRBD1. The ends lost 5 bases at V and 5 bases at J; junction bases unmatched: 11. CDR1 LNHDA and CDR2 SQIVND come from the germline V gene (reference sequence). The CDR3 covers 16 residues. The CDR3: CASSSRTGRFDQPQHF. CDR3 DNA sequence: TGTGCCAGTAGTTCCCGGACAGGGAGATTTGATCAGCCCCAGCATTTT.

The CDR3 sequence: CASSVGGTGEKLFF. The CDR3, as DNA: TGTGCCAGCAGCGTAGGGGGTACGGGTGAAAAACTGTTTTTT. The V gene is TRBV7-8, the J gene TRBJ1-4; possible D gene TRBD1, 6 bases. The CDR3 is made up of 14 amino acids. Germline assignment: CDR1 SGHVS and CDR2 FQNEAQ. V lost 5 bases to trimming and J lost 7 bases, with 14 bases between them.

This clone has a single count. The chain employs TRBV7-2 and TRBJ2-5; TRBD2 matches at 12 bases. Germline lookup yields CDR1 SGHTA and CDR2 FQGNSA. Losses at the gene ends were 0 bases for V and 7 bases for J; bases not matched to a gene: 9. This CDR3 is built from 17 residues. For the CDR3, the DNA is TGTGCCAGCAGCTTAGCTGGGGGACTAGCGGGTGCTGGGACCCAGTACTTC. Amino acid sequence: CASSLAGGLAGAGTQYF.

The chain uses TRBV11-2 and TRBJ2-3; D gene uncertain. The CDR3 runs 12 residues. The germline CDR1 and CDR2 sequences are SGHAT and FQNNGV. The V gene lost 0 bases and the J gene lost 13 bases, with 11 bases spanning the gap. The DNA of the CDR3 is TGTGCCAGCAGCTTAGATGGGCCCTGGGAGTATTTT. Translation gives CASSLDGPWEYF. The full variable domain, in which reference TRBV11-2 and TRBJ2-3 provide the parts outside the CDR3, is EAGVAQSPRYKIIEKRQSVAFWCNPISGHATLYWYQQILGQGPKLLIQFQNNGVVDDSQLPKDRFSAERLKGVDSTLKIQPAKLEDSAVYLCASSLDGPWEYFGPGTRLTVL.

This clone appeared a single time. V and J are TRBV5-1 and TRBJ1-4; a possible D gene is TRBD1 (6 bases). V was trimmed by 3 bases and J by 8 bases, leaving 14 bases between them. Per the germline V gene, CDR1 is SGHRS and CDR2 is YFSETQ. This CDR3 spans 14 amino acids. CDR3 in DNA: TGCGCCAGCAGCTCCGGGGACACGGGCGAAAAACTGTTTTTT. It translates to CASSSGDTGEKLFF.

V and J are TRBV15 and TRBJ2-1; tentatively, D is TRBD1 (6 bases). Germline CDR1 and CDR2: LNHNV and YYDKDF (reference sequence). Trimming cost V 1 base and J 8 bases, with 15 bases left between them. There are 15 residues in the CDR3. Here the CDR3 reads CATSRGGPSRDEQFF. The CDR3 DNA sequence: TGTGCCACCAGCAGAGGGGGGCCGTCAAGGGATGAGCAGTTCTTC.

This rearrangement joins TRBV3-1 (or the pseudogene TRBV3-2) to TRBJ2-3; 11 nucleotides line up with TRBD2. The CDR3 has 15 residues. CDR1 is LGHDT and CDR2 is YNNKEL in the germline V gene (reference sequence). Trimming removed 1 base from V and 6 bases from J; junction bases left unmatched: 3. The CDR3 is CASSQALAGGDTQYF. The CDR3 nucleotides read TGTGCCAGCAGCCAAGCATTAGCGGGGGGGGATACGCAGTATTTT.

In DNA, the CDR3 is TGTGCCAGCAGCCTAGGACAGGGCAGAGGAAACACCATATATTTT. Its translation is CASSLGQGRGNTIYF. The chain links TRBV3-1 (or the pseudogene TRBV3-2) to TRBJ1-3; 8 nucleotides align to TRBD1. CDR3 length equals 15 residues. V gave up 4 bases and J gave up 4 bases; unmatched junction bases: 6. Germline lookup yields CDR1 LGHDT and CDR2 YNNKEL (reference sequence).

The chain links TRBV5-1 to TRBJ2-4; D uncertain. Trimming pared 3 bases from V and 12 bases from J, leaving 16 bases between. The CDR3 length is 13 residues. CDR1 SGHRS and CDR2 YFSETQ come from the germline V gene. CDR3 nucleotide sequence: TGCGCCAGCAGCTATATCAACAGCGAGGATCAGTACTTC. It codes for CASSYINSEDQYF. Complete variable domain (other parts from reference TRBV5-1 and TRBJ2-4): KAGVTQTPRYLIKTRGQQVTLSCSPISGHRSVSWYQQTPGQGLQFLFEYFSETQRNKGNFPGRFSGRQFSNSRSEMNVSTLELGDSALYLCASSYINSEDQYFGAGTRLSVL.

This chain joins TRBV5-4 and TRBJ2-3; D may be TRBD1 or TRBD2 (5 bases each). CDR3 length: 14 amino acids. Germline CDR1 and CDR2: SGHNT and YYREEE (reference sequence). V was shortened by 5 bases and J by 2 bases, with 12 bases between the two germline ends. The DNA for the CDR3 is TGTGCCAGCAGACGGGACCAGAACACAGATACGCAGTATTTT. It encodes CASRRDQNTDTQYF. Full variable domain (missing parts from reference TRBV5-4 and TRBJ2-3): ETGVTQSPTHLIKTRGQQVTLRCSSQSGHNTVSWYQQALGQGPQFIFQYYREEENGRGNFPPRFSGLQFPNYSSELNVNALELDDSALYLCASRRDQNTDTQYFGPGTRLTVL.

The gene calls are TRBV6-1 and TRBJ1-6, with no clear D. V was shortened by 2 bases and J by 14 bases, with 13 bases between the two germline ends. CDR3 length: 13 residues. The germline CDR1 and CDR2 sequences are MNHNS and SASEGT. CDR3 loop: CASSETTLVTLHF. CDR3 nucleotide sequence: TGTGCCAGCAGTGAAACCACCCTCGTCACCCTCCACTTT.

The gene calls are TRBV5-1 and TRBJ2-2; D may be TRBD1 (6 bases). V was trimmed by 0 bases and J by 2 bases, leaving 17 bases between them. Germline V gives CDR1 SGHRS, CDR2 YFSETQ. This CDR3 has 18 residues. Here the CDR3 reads CASSLAIKQGRNTGELFF. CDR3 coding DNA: TGCGCCAGCAGCTTGGCCATTAAACAGGGTAGAAACACCGGGGAGCTGTTTTTT.

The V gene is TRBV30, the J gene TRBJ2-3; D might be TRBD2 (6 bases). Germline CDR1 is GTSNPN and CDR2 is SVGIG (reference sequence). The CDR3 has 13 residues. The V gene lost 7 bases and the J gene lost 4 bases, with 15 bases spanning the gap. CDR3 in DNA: TGTGCCTCCCCGGGGGTACAGGCAGATACGCAGTATTTT. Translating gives CASPGVQADTQYF.

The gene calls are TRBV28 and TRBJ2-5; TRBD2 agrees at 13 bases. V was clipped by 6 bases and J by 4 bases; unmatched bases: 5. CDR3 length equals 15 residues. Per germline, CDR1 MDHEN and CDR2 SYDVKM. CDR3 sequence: CASSGLAGVGETQYF. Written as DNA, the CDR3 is TGTGCCAGCAGCGGACTAGCGGGAGTGGGAGAGACCCAGTACTTC.

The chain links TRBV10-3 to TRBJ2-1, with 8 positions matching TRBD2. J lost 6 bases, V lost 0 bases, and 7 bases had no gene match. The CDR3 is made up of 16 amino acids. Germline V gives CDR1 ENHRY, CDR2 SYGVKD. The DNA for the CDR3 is TGTGCCATCAGTGAGTCGAAAGGACTAGCTACCAATGAGCAGTTCTTC. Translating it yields CAISESKGLATNEQFF.

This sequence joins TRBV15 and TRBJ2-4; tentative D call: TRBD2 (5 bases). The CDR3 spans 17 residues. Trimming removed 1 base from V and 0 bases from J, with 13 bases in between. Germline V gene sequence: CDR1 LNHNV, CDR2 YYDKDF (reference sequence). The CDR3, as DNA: TGTGCCACCAGCAGAGTGCGGTCGGGGATAGCCAAAAACATTCAGTACTTC. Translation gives CATSRVRSGIAKNIQYF.

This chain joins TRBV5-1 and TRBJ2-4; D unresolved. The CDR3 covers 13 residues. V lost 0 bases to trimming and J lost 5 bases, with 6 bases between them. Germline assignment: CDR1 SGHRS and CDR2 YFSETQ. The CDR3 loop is CASSLEIENIQYF. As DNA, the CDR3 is TGCGCCAGCAGCTTGGAAATAGAAAACATTCAGTACTTC.

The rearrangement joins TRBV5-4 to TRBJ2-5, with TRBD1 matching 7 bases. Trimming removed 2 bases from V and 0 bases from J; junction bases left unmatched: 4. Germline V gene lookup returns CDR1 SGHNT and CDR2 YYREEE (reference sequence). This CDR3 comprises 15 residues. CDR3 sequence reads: CASSLKGAYQETQYF. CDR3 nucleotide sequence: TGTGCCAGCAGCTTAAAGGGGGCGTACCAAGAGACCCAGTACTTC.

For the CDR3, the DNA is TGTGCCACCAGTCCCATCAGGACTCACTACGAGCAGTACTTC. Encoded protein: CATSPIRTHYEQYF. The chain carries TRBV24-1 and TRBJ2-7; TRBD2 might be the D (5 bases). With 6 bases removed from V and 3 bases from J, the gap between germline ends came to 14 bases. Germline-derived CDR1 and CDR2 are KGHDR and SFDVKD. The CDR3 loop spans 14 amino acids.

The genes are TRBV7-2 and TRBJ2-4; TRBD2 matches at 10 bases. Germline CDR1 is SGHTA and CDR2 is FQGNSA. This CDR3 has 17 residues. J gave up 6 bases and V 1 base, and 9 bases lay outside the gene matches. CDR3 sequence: CASSLGPRLAGVNIQYF. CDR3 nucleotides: TGTGCCAGCAGCTTAGGCCCCCGGCTAGCGGGAGTAAACATTCAGTACTTC.

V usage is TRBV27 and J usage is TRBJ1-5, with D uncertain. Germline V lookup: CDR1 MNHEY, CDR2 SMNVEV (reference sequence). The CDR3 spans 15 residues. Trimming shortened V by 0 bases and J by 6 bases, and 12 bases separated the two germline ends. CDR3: CASSLSGTSGQPQHF. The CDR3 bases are TGTGCCAGCAGTTTATCTGGAACGTCGGGTCAGCCCCAGCATTTT.